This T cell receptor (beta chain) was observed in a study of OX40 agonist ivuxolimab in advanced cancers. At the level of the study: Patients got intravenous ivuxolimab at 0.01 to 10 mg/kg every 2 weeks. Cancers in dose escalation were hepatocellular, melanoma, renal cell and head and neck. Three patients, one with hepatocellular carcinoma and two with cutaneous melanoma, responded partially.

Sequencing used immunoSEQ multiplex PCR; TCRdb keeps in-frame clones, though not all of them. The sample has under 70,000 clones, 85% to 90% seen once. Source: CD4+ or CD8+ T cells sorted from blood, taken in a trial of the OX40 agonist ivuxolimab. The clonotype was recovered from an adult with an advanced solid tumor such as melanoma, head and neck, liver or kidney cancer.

CDR3: CASSVGTGGEETQYF. The CDR3 bases are TGTGCCAGCAGCGTAGGGACAGGGGGCGAAGAGACCCAGTACTTC. V usage is TRBV9 and J usage is TRBJ2-5, with 11 nucleotides matching TRBD1. V was clipped by 0 bases and J by 3 bases; unmatched bases: 1. From germline, CDR1 is SGDLS and CDR2 YYNGEE. The CDR3 is 15 residues long.